One and the same sample provided the 18 T cell receptor beta chains below, sequenced in a study of control samples from healthy donors and cancer patients. This table comes from immunoSEQ multiplex PCR, and its TCRdb copy is limited to in-frame clones, with some not included. The sample has 60,000 to 80,000 clones, about 90% seen once. What was sequenced was blood. These receptors were taken from a woman aged 45-65 years in good health.

This clone was seen only once. The chain joins TRBV5-8 to TRBJ2-3; D is tentatively TRBD1 or TRBD2 (6 bases each). The CDR3 contains 12 residues. Germline values: CDR1 SGHTS, CDR2 YDEGEE. V dropped 4 bases and J dropped 6 bases, with 9 bases sitting between them. The CDR3 spells CASSGGGDTQYF. Here the CDR3 DNA reads TGTGCCAGCAGCGGAGGGGGGGATACGCAGTATTTT.

This rearrangement joins TRBV19 to TRBJ1-5; TRBD1 is a possible D gene (5 bases). Germline V gene lookup returns CDR1 LNHDA and CDR2 SQIVND (reference sequence). With 3 bases removed from V and 7 bases from J, the gap between germline ends came to 10 bases. The CDR3 length is 13 residues. The CDR3 reads CASSMGQEQPQHF. Here the CDR3 DNA reads TGTGCCAGTAGTATGGGGCAGGAACAGCCCCAGCATTTT.

V gene TRBV5-4 combines with J gene TRBJ2-7; D possibly corresponds to TRBD1 (6 bases). The CDR3 runs to 15 residues. Looked up from germline, CDR1 is SGHNT and CDR2 is YYREEE (reference sequence). Between the trimmed V and J ends, which lost 4 bases and 0 bases, there was a span of 14 bases. The CDR3 reads CASSVDRIYSYEQYF. CDR3 coding DNA: TGTGCCAGCAGCGTAGACAGGATCTACTCCTACGAGCAGTACTTC.

The V and J genes are TRBV11-2 and TRBJ2-2; 8 bases agree with TRBD2. V lost 5 bases to trimming and J lost 7 bases; unmatched junction nucleotides: 9. This CDR3 spans 15 amino acids. In germline, CDR1 is SGHAT, CDR2 FQNNGV. The CDR3 nucleotides are TGTGCCAGCAGCCCTCTCGCCGGGACTAGCGGGGAGCTGTTTTTT. Translated: CASSPLAGTSGELFF.

The rearrangement links TRBV19 to TRBJ1-1; weak D call: TRBD1 (5 bases). The CDR3 consists of 15 residues. The germline gives CDR1 LNHDA, CDR2 SQIVND (reference sequence). Trimming shortened V by 1 base and J by 4 bases, and 13 bases separated the two germline ends. CDR3 in DNA: TGTGCCAGTAGTATAGTTGGGGGTGGAGGCACTGAAGCTTTCTTT. Its protein product is CASSIVGGGGTEAFF.

This clone was found once. V gene TRBV3-1 (or the pseudogene TRBV3-2) combines with J gene TRBJ1-2; D is uncertain. Between the trimmed V and J ends, which lost 6 bases and 3 bases, there was a span of 14 bases. The CDR3 totals 14 residues. Looked up from germline, CDR1 is LGHDT and CDR2 is YNNKEL (reference sequence). The CDR3: CASSLGGLHYGYTF. The CDR3 DNA sequence: TGTGCCAGCAGTCTAGGAGGGTTGCACTATGGCTACACCTTC.

A note on this clone: Other DNA sequences within the sample encode an identical CDR3. The chain employs TRBV29-1 and TRBJ2-3; 9 nucleotides align to TRBD2. V trimming: 4 bases; J trimming: 6 bases; junction bases outside the gene matches: 5. The CDR3 is 13 amino acids. Per germline, CDR1 SQVTM and CDR2 ANQGSEA. The DNA of the CDR3 is TGCAGCGTTGTAGGCCTAGCGGGGGATACGCAGTATTTT. The encoded protein is CSVVGLAGDTQYF.

This chain connects TRBV19 to TRBJ2-2; TRBD2 is a possible D gene (7 bases). Germline CDR1 and CDR2: LNHDA and SQIVND (reference sequence). CDR3 length equals 16 residues. V shed 4 bases and J shed 6 bases, with 18 bases lying between them. CDR3 DNA sequence: TGTGCCAGTAGTACCCTTAGCGGAGGGGGGGCCGGGGAGCTGTTTTTT. Translated: CASSTLSGGGAGELFF.

The chain combines TRBV3-1 (or the pseudogene TRBV3-2) with TRBJ2-7; possible D gene TRBD2, 6 bases. V lost 4 bases and J 3 bases, leaving 13 bases between the germline ends. Per germline, CDR1 LGHDT and CDR2 YNNKEL (reference sequence). This CDR3 has 14 amino acids. The CDR3 DNA reads TGTGCCAGCAGCCCTCGGGACTCCTACTACGAGCAGTACTTC. Protein sequence: CASSPRDSYYEQYF.

CDR3 residues: CASSSGSGRGSYNEQFF. The CDR3 DNA is TGTGCCAGCAGCTCAGGCAGCGGGAGAGGGTCCTACAATGAGCAGTTCTTC. The J gene is TRBJ2-1, the V gene TRBV11-3; 8 positions match TRBD2. J gave up 1 base and V 4 bases, and 9 bases lay outside the gene matches. The CDR3 has 17 amino acids. Germline lookup yields CDR1 SGHNT and CDR2 YENEEA.

This clone was observed a single time. The rearrangement links TRBV6-5 to TRBJ1-5, with TRBD1 as a possible D gene (5 bases). The CDR3 consists of 14 residues. Per the germline V gene, CDR1 is MNHEY and CDR2 is SVGAGI. V lost 2 bases and J 4 bases, leaving 9 bases between the germline ends. This chain's CDR3 is CASSYRQKNQPQHF. CDR3 bases: TGTGCCAGCAGTTACCGACAGAAAAATCAGCCCCAGCATTTT.

This chain connects TRBV30 to TRBJ2-5, with TRBD2 as a possible D gene (6 bases). CDR3 length: 13 residues. Trimming removed 1 base at V and 10 bases at J, with 16 bases between. Per germline, CDR1 GTSNPN and CDR2 SVGIG (reference sequence). CDR3 nucleotides: TGTGCCTGGAGTGGACTCGAGCGGAGGGACCAGTACTTC. It translates to CAWSGLERRDQYF.

This clone was observed once. The J gene is TRBJ1-1, the V gene TRBV2; D unclear. The V end lost 3 bases, the J end lost 1 base, and 15 bases lay between the germline ends. This CDR3 region has 16 residues. Germline V gene sequence: CDR1 SNHLY, CDR2 FYNNEI. CDR3 sequence (DNA): TGTGCCAGCAGTGATTCCCAACCCAGGAGGAACACTGAAGCTTTCTTT. Amino acid sequence: CASSDSQPRRNTEAFF.

The chain employs TRBV7-9 and TRBJ1-6; no definite D call. V gave up 1 base and J gave up 10 bases, with 8 bases separating them. Germline CDR1 reads SEHNR; CDR2 reads FQNEAQ (reference sequence). The CDR3 totals 13 residues. CDR3 sequence: CASSLGESSPLHF. The CDR3 DNA reads TGTGCCAGCAGCTTAGGGGAAAGCTCACCCCTCCACTTT.

V usage is TRBV5-4 and J usage is TRBJ2-3; D is unclear. Trimming pared 0 bases from V and 6 bases from J, leaving 8 bases between. CDR1 SGHNT and CDR2 YYREEE come from the germline V gene (reference sequence). The CDR3 runs 13 residues. In DNA, the CDR3 is TGTGCCAGCAGCTTGGTCTCAGCTGATACGCAGTATTTT. This sequence encodes CASSLVSADTQYF.

CDR3 sequence: CASSPSGKREAFF. CDR3 nucleotides: TGTGCCAGCAGCCCCAGTGGGAAACGCGAAGCTTTCTTT. The rearrangement joins TRBV9 to TRBJ1-1, with unresolved D. The CDR3 extends over 13 amino acids. Germline V gene lookup returns CDR1 SGDLS and CDR2 YYNGEE. Trimming cost V 4 bases and J 8 bases, with 15 bases left between them.

This chain's CDR3 is CSVEEQESLFTDTQYF. CDR3 nucleotide sequence: TGCAGCGTTGAAGAACAGGAAAGCCTCTTCACAGATACGCAGTATTTT. This chain links TRBV29-1 with TRBJ2-3, with a weak D call TRBD1 (5 bases). V dropped 0 bases and J dropped 2 bases, with 15 bases sitting between them. This CDR3 is built from 16 residues. The germline V gene encodes CDR1 SQVTM and CDR2 ANQGSEA.

The chain couples TRBV5-6 to TRBJ2-2, with D possibly being TRBD1 or TRBD2 (5 bases each). The CDR3 sequence is 15 residues long. With 2 bases removed from V and 5 bases from J, the gap between germline ends came to 13 bases. The germline V gene has CDR1 SGHDT and CDR2 YYEEEE. The CDR3 DNA is TGTGCCAGCAGCTTTGGTGGGGGTGGTACCGGGGAGCTGTTTTTT. It yields the protein CASSFGGGGTGELFF.